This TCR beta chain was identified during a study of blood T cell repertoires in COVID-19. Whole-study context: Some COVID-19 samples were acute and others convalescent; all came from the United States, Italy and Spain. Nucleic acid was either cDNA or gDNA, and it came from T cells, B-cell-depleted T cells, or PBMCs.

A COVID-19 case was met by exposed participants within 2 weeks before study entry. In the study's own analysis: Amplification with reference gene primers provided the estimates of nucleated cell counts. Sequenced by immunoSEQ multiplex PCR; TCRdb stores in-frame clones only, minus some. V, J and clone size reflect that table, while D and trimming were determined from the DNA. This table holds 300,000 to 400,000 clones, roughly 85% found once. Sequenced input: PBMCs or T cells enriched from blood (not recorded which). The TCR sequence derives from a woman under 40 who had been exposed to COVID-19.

The CDR3 spells CARNKSPLQLAGGLYEQYF. The CDR3 DNA reads as TGTGCCAGAAATAAATCGCCCCTTCAACTAGCGGGAGGACTCTACGAGCAGTACTTC. The chain uses TRBV6-4 and TRBJ2-7, with 12 bases fitting TRBD2. The junction had 21 bases not matched to a gene; V was cut back by 9 bases and J by 3 bases. The CDR3 contains 19 residues. Looked up from germline, CDR1 is MRHNA and CDR2 is SNTAGT.